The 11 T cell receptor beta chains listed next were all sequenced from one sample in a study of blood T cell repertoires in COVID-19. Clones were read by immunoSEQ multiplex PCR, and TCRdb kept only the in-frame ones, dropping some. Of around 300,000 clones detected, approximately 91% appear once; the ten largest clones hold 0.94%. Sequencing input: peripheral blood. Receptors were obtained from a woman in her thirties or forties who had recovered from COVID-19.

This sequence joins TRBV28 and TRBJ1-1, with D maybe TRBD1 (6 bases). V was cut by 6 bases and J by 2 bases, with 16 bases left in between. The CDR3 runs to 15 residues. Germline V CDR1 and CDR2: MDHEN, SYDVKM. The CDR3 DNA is TGTGCCAGCAGCCCCAAGGACAGATTCAACACTGAAGCTTTCTTT. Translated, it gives CASSPKDRFNTEAFF. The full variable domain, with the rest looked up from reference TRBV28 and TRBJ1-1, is DVKVTQSSRYLVKRTGEKVFLECVQDMDHENMFWYRQDPGLGLRLIYFSYDVKMKEKGDIPEGYSVSREKKERFSLILESASTNQTSMYLCASSPKDRFNTEAFFGQGTRLTVV.

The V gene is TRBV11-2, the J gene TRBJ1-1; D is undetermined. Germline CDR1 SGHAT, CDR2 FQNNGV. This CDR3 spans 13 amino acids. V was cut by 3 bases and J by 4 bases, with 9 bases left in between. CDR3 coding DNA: TGTGCCAGCAGCTTCTCCGGGTTCACTGAAGCTTTCTTT. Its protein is CASSFSGFTEAFF.

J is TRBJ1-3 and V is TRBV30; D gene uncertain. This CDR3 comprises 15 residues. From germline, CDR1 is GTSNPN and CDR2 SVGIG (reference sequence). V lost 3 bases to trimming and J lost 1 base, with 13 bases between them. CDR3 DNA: TGTGCCTGGAGATCCGGTATTACTTCTGGAAACACCATATATTTT. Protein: CAWRSGITSGNTIYF.

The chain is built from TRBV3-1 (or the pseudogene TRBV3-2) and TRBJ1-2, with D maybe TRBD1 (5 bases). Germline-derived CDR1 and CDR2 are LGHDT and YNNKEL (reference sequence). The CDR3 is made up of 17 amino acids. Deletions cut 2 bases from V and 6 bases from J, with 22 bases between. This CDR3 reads CASSQKGVRGGSDGYTF. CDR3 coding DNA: TGTGCCAGCAGCCAAAAAGGAGTCCGGGGGGGTTCGGATGGCTACACCTTC.

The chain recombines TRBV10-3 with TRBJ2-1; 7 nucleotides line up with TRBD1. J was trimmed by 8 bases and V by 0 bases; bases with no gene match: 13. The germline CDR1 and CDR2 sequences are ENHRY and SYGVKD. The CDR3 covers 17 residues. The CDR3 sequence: CAISESTRQGGADEQFF. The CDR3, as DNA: TGTGCCATCAGTGAGTCGACCCGACAGGGTGGGGCAGATGAGCAGTTCTTC.

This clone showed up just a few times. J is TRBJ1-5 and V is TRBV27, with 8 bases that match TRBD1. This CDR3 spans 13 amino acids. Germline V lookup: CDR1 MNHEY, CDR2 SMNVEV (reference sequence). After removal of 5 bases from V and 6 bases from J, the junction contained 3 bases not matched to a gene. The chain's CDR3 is CASSGQGGQPQHF. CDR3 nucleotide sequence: TGTGCCAGCAGTGGACAGGGTGGTCAGCCCCAGCATTTT.

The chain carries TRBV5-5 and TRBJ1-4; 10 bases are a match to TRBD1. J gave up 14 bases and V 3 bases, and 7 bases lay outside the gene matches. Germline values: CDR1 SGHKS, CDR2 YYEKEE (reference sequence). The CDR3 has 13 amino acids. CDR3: CASSYRQGAYLFF. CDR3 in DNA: TGTGCCAGCAGCTACAGACAGGGGGCATATCTGTTTTTT.

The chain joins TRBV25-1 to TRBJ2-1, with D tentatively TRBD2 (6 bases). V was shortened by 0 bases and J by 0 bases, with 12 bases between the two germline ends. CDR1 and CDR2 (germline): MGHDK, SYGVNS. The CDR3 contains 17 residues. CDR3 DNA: TGTGCCAGCAGTGAATACCGAGGGGACTTCTCCTACAATGAGCAGTTCTTC. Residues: CASSEYRGDFSYNEQFF.

CDR3 nucleotides: TGTGCCACCAGTGATTTGACGGGGGTTGAGTATTTT. The encoded protein is CATSDLTGVEYF. The V and J genes are TRBV24-1 and TRBJ2-3, with a possible D match to TRBD2 (6 bases). Germline loops: CDR1 KGHDR, CDR2 SFDVKD. The CDR3 is 12 amino acids. V lost 0 bases to trimming and J lost 13 bases, with 10 bases between them.

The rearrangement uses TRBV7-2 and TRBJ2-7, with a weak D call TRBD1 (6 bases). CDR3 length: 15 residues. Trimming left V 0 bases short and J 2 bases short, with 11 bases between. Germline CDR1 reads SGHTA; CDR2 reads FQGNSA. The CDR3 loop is CASSLALQGPYEQYF. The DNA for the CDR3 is TGTGCCAGCAGCTTAGCCCTACAGGGTCCCTACGAGCAGTACTTC.

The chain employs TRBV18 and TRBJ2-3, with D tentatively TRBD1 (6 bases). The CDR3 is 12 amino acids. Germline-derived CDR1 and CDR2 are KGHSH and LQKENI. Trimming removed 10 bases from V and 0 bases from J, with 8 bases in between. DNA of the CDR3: TGTGCCACTACAGGGAGCACAGATACGCAGTATTTT. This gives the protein CATTGSTDTQYF.